These 18 T cell receptor beta chains were all obtained from the same sample, sequenced in a study of regulatory T cells in long-lasting Graves disease (dated by TCRdb to the early 2020s). The time point tag for this specimen amounts to: newly diagnosed GD, antithyroid drugs for less than 3 months. For both TCR sequencing and RNA sequencing, RNA was extracted from PBMCs in TRIzol. The library was obtained by multiplex PCR. This sample was sequenced with an Illumina HiSeq 4000. CDR3 regions were amplified by Arm-PCR with iRepertoire HTBI primers to construct TCR beta libraries. Using fastp trimming at Q25 and MiXCR clonotype assembly, TCRdb reanalyzed the public sequencing data and kept in-frame beta chains. Rows are unified per CDR3 protein, each entry keeping the most common DNA and genes. This sample is represented by 350,000 to 500,000 distinct CDR3 sequences; 14% of them were singletons. The top ten clonotypes cover roughly 15% of the sample.

The same sample was also studied in work on T cells in Graves' hyperthyroidism and ophthalmopathy.

The sample in question was peripheral blood mononuclear cells (PBMCs), obtained at new diagnosis, from a patient treated with antithyroid drugs. These receptors originate from a woman aged 50 to 65 with Graves disease. Donor details come from another sample of the same person, matched by shared clones.

The V and J genes are TRBV11-2 and TRBJ1-5; D gene unclear. This CDR3 spans 15 amino acids. The germline V gene has CDR1 SGHAT and CDR2 FQNNGV. V lost 1 base and J lost 4, with 11 bases in between. CDR3 in DNA: TGTGCCAGCAGCTTAGGACACCAAACGAATCAGCCCCAGCATTTT. Translating it yields CASSLGHQTNQPQHF.

This clonotype has only a few counts. This CDR3 reads CASSLKGGTGYEQYF. The CDR3 DNA is TGTGCCAGCAGCTTAAAGGGCGGGACAGGTTACGAGCAGTACTTC. This sequence joins TRBV7-3 and TRBJ2-7, with 8 bases identical to TRBD1. Germline CDR1 reads SGHTA; CDR2 reads FQGTGA. Trimming at V came to 1 base and at J to 4 bases, leaving 6 bases not matched to a gene. The CDR3 consists of 15 residues. Filled out from reference TRBV7-3 and TRBJ2-7, the complete variable domain reads GAGVSQTPSNKVTEKGKYVELRCDPISGHTALYWYRQSLGQGPEFLIYFQGTGAADDSGLPNDRFFAVRPEGSVSTLKIQRTERGDSAVYLCASSLKGGTGYEQYFGPGTRLTVT.

The table lists this clonotype with many counts. This chain uses TRBV28 with TRBJ2-1; possibly TRBD2 for D (6 bases). Trimming took 7 bases from V and 7 from J, leaving 14 bases between them. Germline V gives CDR1 MDHEN, CDR2 SYDVKM. CDR3 length: 13 amino acids. CDR3 loop: CASTLDRENEQFF. CDR3 coding DNA: TGTGCCAGCACCCTGGATCGGGAGAATGAGCAGTTCTTC. The complete variable domain, with remaining parts taken from reference TRBV28 and TRBJ2-1, reads DVKVTQSSRYLVKRTGEKVFLECVQDMDHENMFWYRQDPGLGLRLIYFSYDVKMKEKGDIPEGYSVSREKKERFSLILESASTNQTSMYLCASTLDRENEQFFGPGTRLTVL.

This clonotype was seen only a few times. The rearrangement uses TRBV9 and TRBJ2-3; TRBD1 matches at 9 bases. This CDR3 has 15 residues. Trimming took 3 bases from V and 4 from J; bases not matched to a gene: 6. In germline, CDR1 is SGDLS, CDR2 YYNGEE. CDR3 residues: CASSDRDREPDTQYF. In nucleotides, the CDR3 is TGTGCCAGCAGCGACCGGGACAGGGAGCCAGATACGCAGTATTTT.

V and J are TRBV5-4 and TRBJ2-1; D is unclear. The germline gives CDR1 SGHNT, CDR2 YYREEE (reference sequence). This CDR3 is built from 16 residues. With 4 bases removed from V and 5 bases from J, the gap between germline ends came to 19 bases. CDR3 amino acids: CASSGLSPLRDNEQFF. The DNA for the CDR3 is TGTGCCAGCAGCGGCCTCAGCCCTCTTCGGGACAATGAGCAGTTCTTC.

This clonotype came up many times. The rearrangement uses TRBV27 and TRBJ1-5; TRBD1 is a possible D gene (6 bases). The germline V gene has CDR1 MNHEY and CDR2 SMNVEV (reference sequence). V was trimmed by 3 bases and J by 5 bases, leaving 11 bases between them. There are 14 residues in the CDR3. CDR3: CASSFAGEYQPQHF. CDR3 DNA: TGTGCCAGCAGTTTTGCAGGGGAGTATCAGCCCCAGCATTTT.

This clonotype was seen more than once but under ten times. V is TRBV7-9 and J is TRBJ2-2; D gene unclear. The V gene's germline CDR1 is SEHNR and CDR2 FQNEAQ (reference sequence). The CDR3 covers 15 residues. The V and J ends lost 0 bases and 2 bases respectively, with 7 bases between them. Here the CDR3 reads CASSLAQSNTGELFF. The CDR3 DNA is TGTGCCAGCAGCTTAGCGCAAAGTAACACCGGGGAGCTGTTTTTT.

Notes on this clonotype: One base away lies a much larger clone, so this may be a sequencing read error. The genes are TRBV28 and TRBJ2-1, with TRBD2 matching over 11 bases. V was pared by 3 bases and J by 5 bases, with 9 bases of the junction left unmatched. There are 17 residues in the CDR3. Germline values: CDR1 MDHEN, CDR2 SYDVKM. CDR3 sequence: CASSLACGTSGHNEQFF. CDR3 DNA: TGTGCCAGCAGTTTGGCGTGTGGGACTAGCGGACACAATGAGCAGTTCTTC. Supplemented by reference TRBV28 and TRBJ2-1, the full variable domain reads DVKVTQSSRYLVKRTGEKVFLECVQDMDHENMFWYRQDPGLGLRLIYFSYDVKMKEKGDIPEGYSVSREKKERFSLILESASTNQTSMYLCASSLACGTSGHNEQFFGPGTRLTVL.

This clonotype has ten or more counts. This rearrangement joins TRBV6-1 to TRBJ1-3; no clear D gene. Germline values: CDR1 MNHNS, CDR2 SASEGT. The length of the CDR3 is 16 residues. The germline V and J ends were trimmed by 4 bases and 0 bases, with 13 bases remaining between them. In DNA form, the CDR3 reads TGTGCCAGCAGTGGATTGGGCCCGTTCTCTGGAAACACCATATATTTT. Residues: CASSGLGPFSGNTIYF.

This clonotype was seen ten or more times. The J gene is TRBJ2-7, the V gene TRBV6-5, with TRBD2 matching over 8 bases. CDR1 and CDR2 from the germline V gene are MNHEY and SVGAGI. V dropped 2 bases and J dropped 3; count of bases not matched to a gene: 18. The length of the CDR3 is 19 residues. CDR3 nucleotides: TGTGCCAGCAGTTACAGCTCTGCGTCCATAGCGGGATATATCTACGAGCAGTACTTC. It is translated as CASSYSSASIAGYIYEQYF.

The sample holds a few counts of this clonotype. The chain links TRBV2 to TRBJ2-7; D unresolved. The CDR3 sequence is 20 residues long. The germline CDR1 and CDR2 sequences are SNHLY and FYNNEI. Trimming removed 4 bases at V and 5 bases at J, with 33 bases between. The CDR3 DNA follows: TGTGCCAGCAGTGGCCCACCAATCTCCCTCCGGGCCCCTAGGCAAGACGAGCAGTACTTC. Its translation is CASSGPPISLRAPRQDEQYF.

This clonotype was detected ten times or more. CDR3 amino acids: CSVASSGRAPDTQYF. CDR3 DNA sequence: TGCAGCGTTGCATCTAGCGGGAGGGCCCCAGATACGCAGTATTTT. This sequence joins TRBV29-1 and TRBJ2-3; TRBD2 agrees at 12 bases. Germline V CDR1 and CDR2: SQVTM, ANQGSEA. This CDR3 is 15 amino acids long. J gave up 4 bases and V 4 bases, and 6 bases lay outside the gene matches.

This clonotype was observed at least ten times. The chain carries TRBV5-6 and TRBJ2-3, with 7 bases matching TRBD1. The CDR3 contains 16 residues. CDR1 and CDR2 (germline): SGHDT, YYEEEE. The trim removed 0 bases at V and 6 bases at J, leaving 10 bases unmatched. CDR3 protein: CASSLVPDRSGDTQYF. CDR3 in DNA: TGTGCCAGCAGCTTGGTCCCGGACAGGTCTGGGGATACGCAGTATTTT.

This clonotype came up many times. V and J are TRBV28 and TRBJ1-5; no definite D call. V lost 2 bases and J lost 5, with 10 bases in between. Germline values: CDR1 MDHEN, CDR2 SYDVKM. The length of the CDR3 is 14 residues. CDR3 amino acids: CASSLGVRDQPQHF. The DNA of the CDR3 is TGTGCCAGCAGTTTAGGGGTACGGGATCAGCCCCAGCATTTT.

In nucleotides, the CDR3 is TGTGCCTGGAACCCGGGCAGCCTCCAAGAGACCCAGTACTTC. Encoded protein: CAWNPGSLQETQYF. The chain carries TRBV30 and TRBJ2-5, with D unclear. With 4 bases removed from V and 1 base from J, the gap between germline ends came to 13 bases. Germline loops: CDR1 GTSNPN, CDR2 SVGIG (reference sequence). The length of the CDR3 is 14 residues. The complete variable domain, with remaining parts taken from reference TRBV30 and TRBJ2-5, reads SQTIHQWPATLVQPVGSPLSLECTVEGTSNPNLYWYRQAAGRGLQLLFYSVGIGQISSEVPQNLSASRPQDRQFILSSKKLLLSDSGFYLCAWNPGSLQETQYFGPGTRLLVL.

This chain joins TRBV12-5 and TRBJ2-2, with 7 nucleotides matching TRBD2. V trimming: 1 base; J trimming: 5 bases; junction bases outside the gene matches: 4. Germline V gene sequence: CDR1 LGHNT, CDR2 FRNRAP. CDR3 length equals 15 residues. CDR3 sequence: CASGLGGSGTGELFF. CDR3 bases: TGTGCTAGTGGTTTGGGCGGGAGTGGTACCGGGGAGCTGTTTTTT.

Points on this clonotype: It may be a read error: a sequence one base away is much more abundant. The V call is TRBV5-1, the J call TRBJ2-3; TRBD2 aligns across 11 bases. CDR1 and CDR2 from the germline V gene are SGHRS and YFSETQ. This CDR3 comprises 16 residues. As DNA, the CDR3 is TGTGCCAGCAGCGGTGGGACTAGCGGACCCACAGATAGGCAGTATTTT. It specifies CASSGGTSGPTDRQYF. The complete variable domain, with remaining parts taken from reference TRBV5-1 and TRBJ2-3, reads KAGVTQTPRYLIKTRGQQVTLSCSPISGHRSVSWYQQTPGQGLQFLFEYFSETQRNKGNFPGRFSGRQFSNSRSEMNVSTLELGDSALYLCASSGGTSGPTDRQYFGPGTRLTVL.

This clonotype was observed at least ten times. This sequence joins TRBV7-9 and TRBJ2-5; D possibly corresponds to TRBD1 (5 bases). The V end lost 5 bases, the J end lost 2 bases, and 9 bases lay between the germline ends. This CDR3 contains 13 residues. The germline V gene has CDR1 SEHNR and CDR2 FQNEAQ (reference sequence). This chain's CDR3 is CASSDRQQETQYF. In nucleotides, the CDR3 is TGTGCCAGCAGCGATCGACAGCAAGAGACCCAGTACTTC.